One sample yielded the 19 T cell receptor beta chains listed below, sequenced in a study of T cells in Graves' hyperthyroidism and ophthalmopathy. RNA transcripts provided the source from which TCR beta CDR3 regions were amplified. HTBI primers were used for first-round RT-PCR of the TCR CDR3. TCRdb passed the multiplex PCR reads through MiXCR, listing each CDR3 protein once. The table includes 550,000 to 800,000 distinct CDR3 sequences, roughly 15% detected once. The source material was blood. These receptors all come from a man between 18 and 29 years old with Graves' hyperthyroidism.

Only a few counts were recorded for this clonotype. The chain carries TRBV12-3 or TRBV12-4 and TRBJ2-3; D perhaps matches TRBD2 (5 bases). CDR3 length equals 13 residues. V lost 10 bases and J lost 4, with 15 bases in between. CDR3 coding DNA: TGTGCCACTGTAGGGAGTGTTCCAGATACGCAGTATTTT. Protein sequence: CATVGSVPDTQYF.

In this sample, this clonotype turned up many times. V usage is TRBV20-1 and J usage is TRBJ2-7; 8 bases align to TRBD1. Germline CDR1 DFQATT, CDR2 SNEGSKA (reference sequence). The CDR3 is 14 residues long. The V gene end was trimmed by 5 bases and the J gene end by 2 bases; junction bases not matched to a gene: 8. CDR3 in DNA: TGCAGTGCTCATGCGGACAGGGAAACCTACGAGCAGTACTTC. Its translation: CSAHADRETYEQYF.

The rearrangement joins TRBV2 to TRBJ2-7, with D perhaps matching TRBD2 (6 bases). This CDR3 spans 15 amino acids. Germline assignment: CDR1 SNHLY and CDR2 FYNNEI. V was pared by 6 bases and J by 5 bases, with 20 bases between. CDR3 sequence: CASSGRSRTGNEQYF. DNA for the CDR3: TGTGCCAGCAGCGGGAGATCTCGCACCGGGAACGAGCAGTACTTC.

This clonotype was found many times. The gene calls are TRBV2 and TRBJ1-6, with a possible D match to TRBD1 (5 bases). The germline CDR1 and CDR2 sequences are SNHLY and FYNNEI. The CDR3 totals 15 residues. Trimming took 6 bases from V and 7 from J, leaving 16 bases between them. The CDR3 nucleotides read TGTGCCAGCAGGCCGGGAGGGGCAGGGAATTCACCCCTCCACTTT. Protein product: CASRPGGAGNSPLHF.

V usage is TRBV2 and J usage is TRBJ1-4; maybe TRBD1 (6 bases). The CDR3 has 15 amino acids. CDR1 and CDR2 from the germline V gene are SNHLY and FYNNEI. Trimming shortened V by 8 bases and J by 9 bases, and 22 bases separated the two germline ends. The CDR3 loop is CASRAFPGTTQKLFF. CDR3 nucleotides: TGTGCCAGCCGGGCTTTTCCCGGGACAACTCAAAAACTGTTTTTT.

This clonotype was detected only a few times. The V gene is TRBV3-1, the J gene TRBJ2-3; D tentatively reads TRBD1 or TRBD2 (5 bases each). The CDR3 totals 14 residues. CDR1 and CDR2 (germline): LGHDT, YNNKEL (reference sequence). V lost 3 bases to trimming and J lost 5 bases, with 12 bases between them. The CDR3 loop is CASSHSGAEDTQYF. DNA of the CDR3: TGTGCCAGCAGCCACTCCGGGGCCGAAGATACGCAGTATTTT.

This rearrangement joins TRBV5-4 to TRBJ2-5, with D tentatively TRBD2 (5 bases). V was pared by 0 bases and J by 7 bases, with 13 bases between. This CDR3 is 14 amino acids long. The germline gives CDR1 SGHNT, CDR2 YYREEE (reference sequence). CDR3 sequence reads: CASSLDGVGSTQYF. The CDR3 DNA reads as TGTGCCAGCAGCTTGGACGGGGTAGGTTCGACCCAGTACTTC.

This chain uses TRBV4-3 with TRBJ2-7; no reliable D call. The germline V gene encodes CDR1 LGHNA and CDR2 YSLEER. The CDR3 has 13 amino acids. The germline V and J ends were trimmed by 0 bases and 7 bases, with 10 bases remaining between them. CDR3 coding DNA: TGCGCCAGCAGCCAAGAATGGCACAATGAGCAGTACTTC. Its translation is CASSQEWHNEQYF.

This clonotype occurred many times. The chain carries TRBV11-2 and TRBJ2-7; D not certain. V was trimmed by 5 bases and J by 1 base, leaving 9 bases between them. This CDR3 region has 13 residues. CDR1 is SGHAT and CDR2 is FQNNGV in the germline V gene. The CDR3 DNA follows: TGTGCCAGCAGCCCGGCGGCGTCCTACGAGCAGTACTTC. Translating it yields CASSPAASYEQYF.

The chain couples TRBV29-1 to TRBJ1-2, with TRBD1 matching 9 bases. This CDR3 spans 19 amino acids. CDR1 is SQVTM and CDR2 is ANQGSEA in the germline V gene. V trimming: 6 bases; J trimming: 2 bases; junction bases outside the gene matches: 22. The CDR3 protein is CSVEQQGAGSSSGNYGYTF. The CDR3 DNA follows: TGCAGCGTGGAGCAACAGGGGGCCGGGAGCAGTAGTGGAAACTATGGCTACACCTTC.

The V and J genes are TRBV7-2 and TRBJ1-2, with a weak D call TRBD1 (5 bases). This CDR3 has 13 amino acids. With 3 bases removed from V and 8 bases from J, the gap between germline ends came to 13 bases. Germline loops: CDR1 SGHTA, CDR2 FQGNSA. CDR3 residues: CASSFQGDRGYTF. The CDR3, as DNA: TGTGCCAGCAGCTTCCAGGGTGATCGGGGCTACACCTTC. Together with reference TRBV7-2 and TRBJ1-2, the CDR3 gives the full variable domain: GAGVSQSPSNKVTEKGKDVELRCDPISGHTALYWYRQSLGQGLEFLIYFQGNSAPDKSGLPSDRFSAERTGGSVSTLTIQRTQQEDSAVYLCASSFQGDRGYTFGSGTRLTVV.

The chain employs TRBV20-1 and TRBJ1-1; maybe TRBD1 (5 bases). Germline CDR1 DFQATT, CDR2 SNEGSKA (reference sequence). The CDR3 loop spans 15 amino acids. Trimming removed 0 bases at V and 3 bases at J, with 14 bases between. The DNA of the CDR3 is TGCAGTGCTAGAGATCCTAAAGGGACGGACACTGAAGCTTTCTTT. Residues: CSARDPKGTDTEAFF.

J is TRBJ1-6 and V is TRBV4-3; unclear D gene. CDR1 and CDR2 from the germline V gene are LGHNA and YSLEER. This CDR3 is 14 amino acids long. Trimming removed 4 bases from V and 7 bases from J, with 11 bases in between. This CDR3 reads CASSLWLSNSPLHF. CDR3 bases: TGCGCCAGCAGCCTATGGCTTTCGAATTCACCCCTCCACTTT.

The chain is built from TRBV7-9 and TRBJ1-1, with D uncertain. Germline V gene data show CDR1 as SEHNR and CDR2 as FQNEAQ (reference sequence). The length of the CDR3 is 11 residues. Trimming shortened V by 2 bases and J by 11 bases, and 9 bases separated the two germline ends. The CDR3 spells CASSLIRGAFF. In nucleotides, the CDR3 is TGTGCCAGCAGCTTAATTCGCGGGGCTTTCTTT.

This clonotype came up a few times. The chain couples TRBV28 to TRBJ1-1; the D gene is possibly TRBD1 (5 bases). The CDR3 has 14 residues. V was pared by 1 base and J by 4 bases, with 10 bases between. Germline CDR1 is MDHEN and CDR2 is SYDVKM. In DNA form, the CDR3 reads TGTGCCAGCAGTTTATCCAGGGTGCGCACTGAAGCTTTCTTT. Translating gives CASSLSRVRTEAFF.

The genes are TRBV19 and TRBJ2-1; possibly TRBD2 for D (5 bases). Germline lookup yields CDR1 LNHDA and CDR2 SQIVND (reference sequence). Deletions cut 1 base from V and 7 bases from J, with 14 bases between. This CDR3 is built from 15 residues. The CDR3 DNA reads as TGTGCCAGTAGTATAGGTAGCGAAAGATCTAATGAGCAGTTCTTC. Protein sequence: CASSIGSERSNEQFF.

This chain joins TRBV3-1 and TRBJ2-1, with 7 bases lining up with TRBD2. Losses at the gene ends were 1 base for V and 4 bases for J; bases not matched to a gene: 4. Germline loops: CDR1 LGHDT, CDR2 YNNKEL (reference sequence). The CDR3 has 15 residues. This chain's CDR3 is CASSQAGGGYNEQFF. CDR3 nucleotide sequence: TGTGCCAGCAGCCAAGCGGGAGGTGGTTACAATGAGCAGTTCTTC.

This clonotype showed up many times. The V and J genes are TRBV11-2 and TRBJ2-2; 12 bases match TRBD2. V was clipped by 6 bases and J by 3 bases; unmatched bases: 5. Per germline, CDR1 SGHAT and CDR2 FQNNGV. This CDR3 region has 16 residues. As DNA, the CDR3 is TGTGCCAGCAGGTCCAGACTAGCGGGAGACACCGGGGAGCTGTTTTTT. It yields the protein CASRSRLAGDTGELFF.

This clonotype appeared many times. The chain links TRBV24-1 to TRBJ2-7; D is undetermined. CDR1 KGHDR and CDR2 SFDVKD come from the germline V gene. The CDR3 spans 15 residues. V was clipped by 9 bases and J by 1 base, with 18 bases between them. CDR3 sequence (DNA): TGTGCCACCTCCGGAAGAGAGTCTCCTTCCTACGAGCAGTACTTC. Protein sequence: CATSGRESPSYEQYF.